This entry lists 12 T cell receptor beta chains sequenced from one sample in a study of cytomegalovirus exposure and HLA in healthy donors. The PCR ran on 60 Vbeta and 13 Jbeta primers. Sequenced by immunoSEQ multiplex PCR; TCRdb stores in-frame clones only, minus some. The repertoire has about 150,000 clones, about four fifths of them found once; the top ten carry over 2.5%. What was sequenced was PBMCs. The receptors shown here come from a man younger than 35 in good health and CMV-seronegative.

The gene calls are TRBV29-1 and TRBJ2-3, with 7 nucleotides matching TRBD2. Germline CDR1 reads SQVTM; CDR2 reads ANQGSEA. The CDR3 is 12 residues long. The junction had 2 bases not matched to a gene; V was cut back by 4 bases and J by 4 bases. CDR3 DNA sequence: TGCAGCGTTGGCGGGGGTGCAGATACGCAGTATTTT. Translating gives CSVGGGADTQYF.

This clone appeared once. The rearrangement joins TRBV7-9 to TRBJ2-3; the D gene is possibly TRBD1 (6 bases). With 4 bases removed from V and 9 bases from J, the gap between germline ends came to 14 bases. Germline CDR1 is SEHNR and CDR2 is FQNEAQ (reference sequence). This CDR3 is built from 13 residues. The CDR3 loop reads CASSWGLAPTQYF. DNA of the CDR3: TGTGCCAGCAGCTGGGGGCTAGCCCCAACGCAGTATTTT.

This rearrangement joins TRBV2 to TRBJ1-4; possible D gene TRBD1, 5 bases. The CDR3 extends over 11 amino acids. The germline CDR1 and CDR2 sequences are SNHLY and FYNNEI. V gave up 8 bases and J gave up 15 bases, with 16 bases separating them. The CDR3 coding sequence is TGTGCCAGCGGAAGGCACGGGACTATGTTTTTT. It yields the protein CASGRHGTMFF.

This clone was counted a few times. The V and J genes are TRBV11-3 and TRBJ1-3; D is unclear. CDR3 length equals 15 residues. Germline CDR1 is SGHNT and CDR2 is YENEEA. The V and J ends lost 0 bases and 0 bases respectively, with 6 bases between them. The CDR3 DNA is TGTGCCAGCAGCTTAGAGGGCAGCTCTGGAAACACCATATATTTT. It specifies CASSLEGSSGNTIYF.

The count of this clone is one. This chain connects TRBV2 to TRBJ1-4; a possible D gene is TRBD1 (6 bases). The germline CDR1 and CDR2 sequences are SNHLY and FYNNEI. The CDR3 has 13 residues. V dropped 8 bases and J dropped 2 bases, with 9 bases sitting between them. The CDR3 sequence is CASVGHTNEKLFF. CDR3 bases: TGTGCCAGCGTGGGACATACTAATGAAAAACTGTTTTTT.

The CDR3 region has the DNA TGTGCCAGTAGCTCCGCCGTGGTAGCGGGCAGCACAGATACGCAGTATTTT. Protein sequence: CASSSAVVAGSTDTQYF. The chain links TRBV19 to TRBJ2-3, with 7 bases identical to TRBD2. V was clipped by 6 bases and J by 0 bases; unmatched bases: 12. CDR1 is LNHDA, CDR2 SQIVND, per germline (reference sequence). There are 17 residues in the CDR3.

This chain joins TRBV29-1 and TRBJ1-2; maybe TRBD1 (5 bases). Between the trimmed V and J ends, which lost 5 bases and 8 bases, there was a span of 12 bases. The V gene's germline CDR1 is SQVTM and CDR2 ANQGSEA. The CDR3 runs to 11 residues. The CDR3 reads CSVLSGLGYTF. CDR3 nucleotide sequence: TGCAGCGTTTTGTCAGGGCTGGGCTACACCTTC. Complete variable domain (other parts from reference TRBV29-1 and TRBJ1-2): SAVISQKPSRDICQRGTSLTIQCQVDSQVTMMFWYRQQPGQSLTLIATANQGSEATYESGFVIDKFPISRPNLTFSTLTVSNMSPEDSSIYLCSVLSGLGYTFGSGTRLTVV.

This clone was found once. CDR3 in amino acids: CASSFTSGPRADTQYF. The CDR3 coding sequence is TGTGCCAGCAGCTTCACGAGCGGGCCCCGAGCAGATACGCAGTATTTT. This chain uses TRBV7-2 with TRBJ2-3, with D possibly matching TRBD2 (6 bases). The ends were cut back, 3 bases at V and 4 bases at J, with 17 bases in the middle. This CDR3 spans 16 amino acids. CDR1 and CDR2 (germline): SGHTA, FQGNSA.

This clone was picked up a small number of times. The V and J genes are TRBV10-1 and TRBJ1-6, with 7 bases identical to TRBD1. Germline CDR1 WNHNN, CDR2 SYGVQD (reference sequence). Losses at the gene ends were 6 bases for V and 4 bases for J; bases not matched to a gene: 0. The CDR3 extends over 13 amino acids. The CDR3 DNA follows: TGCGCCAGCAGGGACAGGTATAATTCACCCCTCCACTTT. The encoded protein is CASRDRYNSPLHF.

This chain uses TRBV5-1 with TRBJ2-2; TRBD1 might be the D (5 bases). Trimming took 2 bases from V and 4 from J, leaving 12 bases between them. The CDR3 extends over 15 amino acids. Germline assignment: CDR1 SGHRS and CDR2 YFSETQ. Here the CDR3 reads CASSFEGASTGELFF. The CDR3 coding sequence is TGCGCCAGCAGCTTTGAAGGGGCGAGCACCGGGGAGCTGTTTTTT.

The chain has TRBV4-1 and TRBJ1-5, with TRBD1 identical over 7 bases. This CDR3 comprises 14 residues. Germline lookup yields CDR1 MGHRA and CDR2 YSYEKL. V dropped 0 bases and J dropped 8; count of bases not matched to a gene: 4. The CDR3 is CASSQDTGAEPQHF. Written as DNA, the CDR3 is TGCGCCAGCAGCCAAGATACAGGGGCAGAGCCCCAGCATTTT.

Here the CDR3 DNA reads TGTGCCAGCAGCTTAGCCGCAGGATCCTTGGGCGAGACCCAGTACTTC. The encoded protein is CASSLAAGSLGETQYF. The genes are TRBV11-2 and TRBJ2-5; D not certain. Germline V gene data show CDR1 as SGHAT and CDR2 as FQNNGV. The CDR3 totals 16 residues. The V gene lost 1 base and the J gene lost 5 bases, with 17 bases spanning the gap.